Below, 24 T cell receptor beta chains from the same sample are listed, as sequenced in a study of T cell clonality in common variable immunodeficiency. TCRdb keeps only in-frame clones here, not all; method: immunoSEQ multiplex PCR. The sample contains some 50,000 clones, none of them singletons. The sample taken for sequencing was peripheral blood mononuclear cells. Source of these receptors: a person between 18 and 75 years old in good health.

This clone appeared many times. The CDR3 loop is CASSSDSYYGYTF. The sequenced CDR3 bases are TGTGCCAGCAGCTCAGACAGCTACTATGGC. The chain has TRBV5-4 and TRBJ1-2; possibly TRBD1 for D (5 bases). The read finishes 3 residues shy of the CDR3 end, and the germline J gene is used to complete it. CDR1 and CDR2 (germline): SGHNT, YYREEE (reference sequence). V was clipped by 3 bases and J by 3 bases, with 9 bases between them. The CDR3 is made up of 13 amino acids.

This clone was picked up a small number of times. The CDR3 end falls 3 residues outside the read, so it is completed with the germline J gene. The gene calls are TRBV7-2 and TRBJ1-2; D remains unclear. In germline, CDR1 is SGHTA, CDR2 FQGNSA. This CDR3 contains 14 residues. The CDR3 DNA, read in part, is TGTGCCAGCAGCTTGACTAGCGGTGTTCAGGAC. It yields the protein CASSLTSGVQD. In full, the CDR3 is CASSLTSGVQDYTF.

As concerns this clone: The sequenced fragment ends 3 residues before the CDR3 boundary, so the rest is inferred from the germline J gene. The J gene is TRBJ2-1, the V gene TRBV20-1; D perhaps matches TRBD1 (5 bases). The ends were cut back, 0 bases at V and 0 bases at J, with 15 bases in the middle. CDR1 is DFQATT, CDR2 SNEGSKA, per germline (reference sequence). The CDR3 extends over 17 amino acids. The DNA read from the CDR3 is TGCAGTGCTAGAGAGGTACAGGCCCAGTTCTCCTACAATGAG. As protein: CSAREVQAQFSYNE. The entire CDR3 is CSAREVQAQFSYNEQFF.

This clone was seen ten or more times. Read sequence stops 3 residues before the CDR3 end, and the germline J gene provides the missing end. The gene calls are TRBV9 and TRBJ2-2, with a possible D match to TRBD2 (6 bases). CDR3 length equals 16 residues. Germline lookup yields CDR1 SGDLS and CDR2 YYNGEE. V shed 0 bases and J shed 0 bases, with 9 bases lying between them. The CDR3 bases that were read are TGTGCCAGCAGCGTAGCGGGGGTTGCGAACACCGGGGAG. Translated: CASSVAGVANTGE. The full CDR3 protein reads CASSVAGVANTGELFF.

With regard to this clone: With the read ending 3 residues before the CDR3 end, the germline J gene is used to fill in that end. The chain combines TRBV18 with TRBJ2-7; 10 bases fit TRBD1. CDR1 and CDR2 from the germline V gene are KGHSH and LQKENI. Losses at the gene ends were 1 base for V and 3 bases for J; bases not matched to a gene: 3. The CDR3 consists of 15 residues. The CDR3 is CASSPRTGGLYEQYF. Incomplete CDR3 DNA: TGTGCCAGCTCACCACGGACAGGGGGACTCTACGAG.

This clone was seen ten or more times. The read finishes 3 residues shy of the CDR3 end, and the germline J gene is used to complete it. This sequence joins TRBV7-9 and TRBJ1-1; perhaps TRBD1 as D (5 bases). Per the germline V gene, CDR1 is SEHNR and CDR2 is FQNEAQ (reference sequence). This CDR3 is 14 amino acids long. This CDR3 reads CASSLQSGGNVAFF. Partial CDR3 DNA: TGTGCCAGCAGCTTACAGTCCGGGGGGAATGTA.

At least ten counts were recorded for this clone. CDR3 amino acids: CASSLYRATNEKLFF. CDR3 DNA (partial): TGTGCCAGCAGCCTGTACAGGGCAACTAATGAAAAA. The V call is TRBV7-2, the J call TRBJ1-4; perhaps TRBD1 as D (6 bases). The read terminates 3 residues before the CDR3 end, so the remaining end is supplied by the germline J gene. Germline V gives CDR1 SGHTA, CDR2 FQGNSA. Trimming took off 5 bases at V and 0 bases at J, with 10 bases between the two ends. The length of the CDR3 is 15 residues.

The sample holds many counts of this clone. The read ends 3 residues early relative to the CDR3; the germline J gene fills the gap. The rearrangement uses TRBV30 and TRBJ2-5; 10 nucleotides line up with TRBD2. The trim removed 3 bases at V and 1 base at J, leaving 8 bases unmatched. This CDR3 is built from 16 residues. Germline V lookup: CDR1 GTSNPN, CDR2 SVGIG (reference sequence). CDR3 sequence: CAWRPIAGGRQETQYF. The CDR3 bases that were read are TGTGCCTGGAGACCCATAGCGGGGGGCCGCCAAGAGACC. Complete variable domain (other parts from reference TRBV30 and TRBJ2-5): SQTIHQWPATLVQPVGSPLSLECTVEGTSNPNLYWYRQAAGRGLQLLFYSVGIGQISSEVPQNLSASRPQDRQFILSSKKLLLSDSGFYLCAWRPIAGGRQETQYFGPGTRLLVL.

On this clone: The observed sequence ends 3 residues before the CDR3 terminus, with the missing tail filled in from the germline J gene. This CDR3 is also generated by other DNA sequences in the sample. The gene calls are TRBV2 and TRBJ2-3; 8 nucleotides agree with TRBD2. Losses at the gene ends were 2 bases for V and 1 base for J; bases not matched to a gene: 2. There are 15 residues in the CDR3. The V gene's germline CDR1 is SNHLY and CDR2 FYNNEI. The part of the CDR3 DNA that was read is TGTGCCAGCAGTGAAAGGCGGGGGGGCACAGATACG. Protein: CASSERRGGTDT. From start to end, the CDR3 is CASSERRGGTDTQYF.

This clone was picked up many times. The read stops 3 residues short of the end of the CDR3; the missing end is completed from the germline J gene. This chain uses TRBV6-2 or TRBV6-3 with TRBJ1-2, with a possible D match to TRBD1 (5 bases). The V and J ends lost 6 bases and 3 bases respectively, with 14 bases between them. This CDR3 has 14 amino acids. Germline CDR1 reads MNHEY; CDR2 reads SVGEGT. This chain's CDR3 is CASRRQGLDYGYTF. The DNA read from the CDR3 is TGTGCCAGCAGACGGCAGGGTTTGGACTATGGC.

This clone appeared many times. The observed sequence ends 3 residues before the CDR3 terminus, with the missing tail filled in from the germline J gene. The chain joins TRBV29-1 to TRBJ2-1; TRBD2 is a possible D gene (5 bases). With 7 bases removed from V and 6 bases from J, the gap between germline ends came to 19 bases. Germline CDR1 and CDR2: SQVTM and ANQGSEA. The CDR3 has 14 residues. The DNA read from the CDR3 is TGCAGCGCCTCTCAACGGGTTCGGGGCAATGAG. Translated, it gives CSASQRVRGNE. The CDR3, in full, reads CSASQRVRGNEQFF.

This clone was observed at least ten times. The read gets to within 3 residues of the CDR3 end, and the germline J gene fills in the rest. The V call is TRBV7-2, the J call TRBJ2-3, with D tentatively TRBD1 or TRBD2 (6 bases each). The CDR3 is 14 amino acids. Germline values: CDR1 SGHTA, CDR2 FQGNSA. The part of the CDR3 DNA that was read is TGTGCCAGCAGCTTAAGCAGGGGTCGGGAGACG. This translates into CASSLSRGRET. The full CDR3 protein reads CASSLSRGRETQYF. Supplemented by reference TRBV7-2 and TRBJ2-3, the full variable domain reads GAGVSQSPSNKVTEKGKDVELRCDPISGHTALYWYRQSLGQGLEFLIYFQGNSAPDKSGLPSDRFSAERTGGSVSTLTIQRTQQEDSAVYLCASSLSRGRETQYFGPGTRLTVL.

This clone was counted many times. The read ends 3 residues shy of where the CDR3 ends; the end is completed using the germline J gene. The V call is TRBV4-2, the J call TRBJ2-1; D perhaps matches TRBD1 (5 bases). V lost 0 bases to trimming and J lost 8 bases, with 11 bases between them. Germline V gene sequence: CDR1 LGHNA, CDR2 YNFKEQ. This CDR3 has 14 residues. CDR3 region: CASSQEQGMDEQFF. Incomplete CDR3 DNA: TGTGCCAGCAGCCAAGAGCAGGGAATGGATGAG.

This clone appeared many times. The sequenced fragment ends 3 residues before the CDR3 boundary, so the rest is inferred from the germline J gene. V usage is TRBV6-1 and J usage is TRBJ1-2; D possibly corresponds to TRBD1 (5 bases). CDR1 MNHNS and CDR2 SASEGT come from the germline V gene. This CDR3 has 14 residues. CDR3 in amino acids: CASSEVKGTGGYTF. CDR3 DNA, as far as it was read: TGTGCCAGCAGTGAAGTAAAGGGGACTGGAGGC.

This clone was detected ten times or more. Incomplete CDR3 DNA: TGTGCCAGCTCACCACCGCGTAGGGGCCAAGCCAATGAG. Translated: CASSPPRRGQANE. The CDR3, in full, reads CASSPPRRGQANEQFF. J is TRBJ2-1 and V is TRBV18; possible D gene TRBD1, 5 bases. The sequence runs out 3 residues before the end of the CDR3; the remainder is reconstructed from the germline J gene. Germline CDR1 KGHSH, CDR2 LQKENI. Trimming stripped 0 bases from V and 6 bases from J, with 15 bases between. The CDR3 sequence is 16 residues long.

Many counts were recorded for this clone. The read ends 3 residues early relative to the CDR3; the germline J gene fills the gap. This rearrangement joins TRBV11-2 to TRBJ2-3, with a weak D call TRBD2 (5 bases). Germline V CDR1 and CDR2: SGHAT, FQNNGV. The CDR3 has 14 amino acids. Trimming stripped 7 bases from V and 2 bases from J, with 13 bases between. The DNA read from the CDR3 is TGTGCCAGCACCCAGGCGGGCCCCACAGATACG. This encodes CASTQAGPTDT. The whole CDR3 protein is CASTQAGPTDTQYF.

This clone has a handful of counts. The read terminates 3 residues before the CDR3 end, so the remaining end is supplied by the germline J gene. This chain connects TRBV7-2 to TRBJ1-1; the D gene is possibly TRBD1 (5 bases). The CDR3 covers 17 residues. V lost 0 bases, J lost 3 bases, and 17 bases lay in between. CDR1 and CDR2 from the germline V gene are SGHTA and FQGNSA. Partial CDR3 DNA: TGTGCCAGCAGCTTAGCGGCGGGGGGGAATGGGTACACTGAA. The encoded protein is CASSLAAGGNGYTE. The whole CDR3 is CASSLAAGGNGYTEAFF.

Only a few counts were recorded for this clone. Coverage ceases 3 residues before the CDR3 finishes, and the germline J gene fills in the end. The chain recombines TRBV30 with TRBJ1-2; D ambiguous. CDR3 length: 12 residues. CDR1 is GTSNPN, CDR2 SVGIG, per germline (reference sequence). This CDR3 is CAWSVGLLDYTF. CDR3 DNA (partial): TGTGCCTGGAGTGTAGGGCTGCTCGAC.

This clone was observed at least ten times. The read ends 3 residues before the CDR3 terminus; that terminus is restored from the germline J gene. The rearrangement links TRBV6-4 to TRBJ2-1, with D maybe TRBD1 (6 bases). This CDR3 is 16 amino acids long. Between the trimmed V and J ends, which lost 3 bases and 0 bases, there was a span of 12 bases. The V gene's germline CDR1 is MRHNA and CDR2 SNTAGT. The sequenced part of the CDR3 DNA is TGTGCCAGCAGTGAGGTTGGACAGAGCTCCTACAATGAG. This translates into CASSEVGQSSYNE. From start to end, the CDR3 is CASSEVGQSSYNEQFF.

This clone was seen at least ten times. The observed sequence ends 3 residues before the CDR3 terminus, with the missing tail filled in from the germline J gene. The chain combines TRBV5-1 with TRBJ1-5; a weak D match, TRBD1 (5 bases). Trimming took off 0 bases at V and 0 bases at J, with 7 bases between the two ends. Germline V gene lookup returns CDR1 SGHRS and CDR2 YFSETQ. This CDR3 comprises 15 residues. The part of the CDR3 DNA that was read is TGCGCCAGCAGCTTGGAGGGGCATAGCAATCAGCCC. Amino acids: CASSLEGHSNQP. The entire CDR3 reads CASSLEGHSNQPQHF.

This clone showed up many times. The read ends 3 residues before the CDR3 terminus; that terminus is restored from the germline J gene. The V and J genes are TRBV7-9 and TRBJ2-2; D is possibly TRBD1 (5 bases). The V gene's germline CDR1 is SEHNR and CDR2 FQNEAQ (reference sequence). The CDR3 covers 15 residues. Trimming took 6 bases from V and 5 from J, leaving 16 bases between them. The CDR3 protein is CASSYRNLRTGELFF. The covered CDR3 bases are TGTGCCAGCAGTTACAGGAATCTGCGGACCGGGGAG.

This clone was seen repeatedly, ten times or more. The sequenced CDR3 bases are TGTGCCAGCAGCCAGCTTACGGGACAGCGAAATTCACCC. It specifies CASSQLTGQRNSP. The whole CDR3 reads CASSQLTGQRNSPLHF. The chain employs TRBV4-2 and TRBJ1-6; 7 bases fit TRBD1. The read finishes 3 residues shy of the CDR3 end, and the germline J gene is used to complete it. The CDR3 spans 16 residues. Germline V gene lookup returns CDR1 LGHNA and CDR2 YNFKEQ. V shed 3 bases, J shed 7 bases, and the junction held 9 bases outside the gene matches.

This clone was detected a few times. The CDR3 end is not reached by the read, which stops 3 residues before it; the germline J gene fills it in. The V gene is TRBV20-1, the J gene TRBJ1-3, with a weak D call TRBD1 (6 bases). The ends were cut back, 6 bases at V and 1 base at J, with 16 bases in the middle. From germline, CDR1 is DFQATT and CDR2 SNEGSKA (reference sequence). The CDR3 runs to 15 residues. CDR3 bases read: TGCAGTGCAGAGTATGGGGGCCTATCTGGAAACACC. It yields the protein CSAEYGGLSGNT. The entire CDR3 reads CSAEYGGLSGNTIYF.

CDR3 sequence: CASSGHSSGNQPQHF. The DNA read from the CDR3 is TGTGCCAGCAGCGGACATTCTTCCGGGAATCAGCCC. The chain combines TRBV2 with TRBJ1-5; tentatively, D is TRBD1 (5 bases). The read falls 3 residues short of the CDR3 end, and the missing part is taken from the germline J gene. The CDR3 contains 15 residues. Trimming cost V 6 bases and J 4 bases, with 16 bases left between them. Germline loops: CDR1 SNHLY, CDR2 FYNNEI.